This T cell receptor beta chain was sequenced in a study of shared clonotypes between healthy human individuals. Overall study findings and caveats: Only blood was sampled; tissue repertoires likely differ. Sequencing depth was expected to influence donor clonotype sharing. Four donors had around 5.5% of their naive CD4 clonotypes in common.

Germline values: CDR1 LNHDA, CDR2 SQIVND (reference sequence). CDR3 length: 13 residues. V trimming: 2 bases; J trimming: 5 bases; junction bases outside the gene matches: 0. Assay: immunoSEQ multiplex PCR; the TCRdb copy retains only in-frame clones and omits some. The table includes more than 1,200,000 clones, roughly 98.5% detected once. In regard to this clone: Its cognate antigen is unknown.

The sample comprised naive CD4+ T cells sorted from blood. This sample's subset: CD45RA+ positively selected. The sequence came from a man aged 25-40 years in good health. The genes are TRBV19 and TRBJ1-5; 7 nucleotides align to TRBD1. In nucleotides, the CDR3 is TGTGCCAGTAGTATACAGGGGGATCAGCCCCAGCATTTT. It codes for CASSIQGDQPQHF.